This T cell receptor (beta chain) was profiled in a study of CD8 T cells in ankylosing spondylitis. General study findings and limits: Characteristic of ankylosing spondylitis blood, it appeared, was a TCR beta motif comprising roughly 8 highly homologous variants. Previously reported in reactive arthritis synovial fluid and blood were some of the motif variants. Disease-linked clones displayed a CD8+ phenotype and appeared relatively rarely in peripheral blood.

Germline CDR1 SGHKS, CDR2 YYEKEE (reference sequence). The V segment lost 5 bases and the J segment 8 bases; nucleotides outside the gene matches: 12. The CDR3 contains 14 residues. Comment on this clonotype: Its antigen is still unknown.

For TCR beta, libraries came from quantitative 5'-RACE with molecular barcodes. TCRdb re-called the 5' RACE reads through MiXCR, storing one row per CDR3 protein. The sample contains 470,000 or so distinct CDR3 sequences, 20% to 30% of which appear only once. The chain uses TRBV5-5 and TRBJ1-2; 7 positions agree with TRBD1. The sample comprised blood, either unsorted or a sorted T cell fraction (not recorded which). The source of this sequence is a male donor with ankylosing spondylitis. The chain's CDR3 is CASSRDSQEGGYTF. The CDR3, as DNA: TGTGCCAGCAGTCGGGACAGTCAAGAGGGAGGCTACACCTTC.